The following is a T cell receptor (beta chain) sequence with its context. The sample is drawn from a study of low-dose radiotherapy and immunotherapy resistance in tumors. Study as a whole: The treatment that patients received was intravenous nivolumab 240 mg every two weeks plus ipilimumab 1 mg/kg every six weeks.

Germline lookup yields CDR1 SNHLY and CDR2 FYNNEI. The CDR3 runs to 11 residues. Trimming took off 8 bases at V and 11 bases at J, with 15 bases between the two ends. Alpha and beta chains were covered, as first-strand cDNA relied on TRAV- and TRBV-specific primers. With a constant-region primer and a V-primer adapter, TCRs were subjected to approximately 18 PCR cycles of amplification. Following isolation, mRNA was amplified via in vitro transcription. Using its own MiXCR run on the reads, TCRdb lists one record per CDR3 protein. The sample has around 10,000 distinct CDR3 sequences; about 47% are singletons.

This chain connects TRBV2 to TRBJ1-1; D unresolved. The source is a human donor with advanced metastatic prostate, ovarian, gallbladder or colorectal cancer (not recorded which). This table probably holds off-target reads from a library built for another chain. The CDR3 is CASSQEVSAFF. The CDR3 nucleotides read TGTGCCAGCTCGCAGGAGGTCTCGGCTTTCTTT.